The present T cell receptor beta chain was sequenced within a study of T cell responses to AZD1222 COVID-19 vaccine. Study-level results: The donor cohort was predominantly white British with a female majority, and clonal diversity may have been underestimated. Only 5 or 6 people who got AZD1222 tested seropositive at baseline.

A note on this clone: Its antigen is not identified.

Analyses pooled second doses at about 4 or about 12 weeks. Measured with immunoSEQ multiplex PCR; TCRdb has only the in-frame clones, and not every one. The data contain 95,000 to 100,000 clones, 87% of them singletons. V was cut by 2 bases and J by 3 bases, with 8 bases left in between. CDR1 and CDR2 (germline): SNHLY, FYNNEI. This CDR3 region has 14 residues. The chain has TRBV2 and TRBJ2-1, with D maybe TRBD2 (6 bases). Sequenced here: peripheral blood, sampled 28 days after the second AZD1222 dose. The TCR was taken from an adult who received the AZD1222 COVID-19 vaccine. The CDR3 is CASSEQRVYNEQFF. In DNA, the CDR3 is TGTGCCAGCAGTGAACAGCGGGTCTACAATGAGCAGTTCTTC. Full variable domain (remainder filled in from reference TRBV2 and TRBJ2-1): EPEVTQTPSHQVTQMGQEVILRCVPISNHLYFYWYRQILGQKVEFLVSFYNNEISEKSEIFDDQFSVERPDGSNFTLKIRSTKLEDSAMYFCASSEQRVYNEQFFGPGTRLTVL.